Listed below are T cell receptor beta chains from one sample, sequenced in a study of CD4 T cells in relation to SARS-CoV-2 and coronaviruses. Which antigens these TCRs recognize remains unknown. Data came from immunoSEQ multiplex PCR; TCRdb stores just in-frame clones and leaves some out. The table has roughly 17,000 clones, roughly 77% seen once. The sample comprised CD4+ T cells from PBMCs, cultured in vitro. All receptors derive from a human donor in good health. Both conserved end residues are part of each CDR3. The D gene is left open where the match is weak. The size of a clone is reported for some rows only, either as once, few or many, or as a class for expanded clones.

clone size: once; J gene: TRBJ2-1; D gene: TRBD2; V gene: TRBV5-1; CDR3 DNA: TGCGCCAGCAGCGGACTAGCGGGAGTCATCAATGAGCAGTTCTTC; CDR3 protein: CASSGLAGVINEQFF
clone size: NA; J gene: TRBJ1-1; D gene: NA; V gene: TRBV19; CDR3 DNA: TGTGCCAGTAGTATTGACACTGAAGCTTTCTTT; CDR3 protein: CASSIDTEAFF
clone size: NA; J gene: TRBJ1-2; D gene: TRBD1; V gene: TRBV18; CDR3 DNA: TGTGCCAGCTCACCCGGGACAGCACAGTTGGACTATGGCTACACCTTC; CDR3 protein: CASSPGTAQLDYGYTF
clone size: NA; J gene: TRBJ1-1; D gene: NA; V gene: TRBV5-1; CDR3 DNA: TGCGCCAGCAGCTTGGAAGACAGATACACTGAAGCTTTCTTT; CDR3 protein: CASSLEDRYTEAFF
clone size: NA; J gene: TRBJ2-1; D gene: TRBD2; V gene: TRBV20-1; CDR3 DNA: TGCAGTGCTAGTGCTAGCGGGAGATACAATGAGCAGTTCTTC; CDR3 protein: CSASASGRYNEQFF
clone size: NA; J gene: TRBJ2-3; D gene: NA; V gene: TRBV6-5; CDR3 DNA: TGTGCCAGCAGATGGGGAAGGACTAGCACAGATACGCAGTATTTT; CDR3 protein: CASRWGRTSTDTQYF
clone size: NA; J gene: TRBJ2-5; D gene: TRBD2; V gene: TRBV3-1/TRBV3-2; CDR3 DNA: TGTGCCAGCAGCTCCCGCGGACTAGCGGACGGAGAGACCCAGTACTTC; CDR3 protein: CASSSRGLADGETQYF
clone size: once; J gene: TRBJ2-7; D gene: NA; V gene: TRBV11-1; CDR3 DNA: TGTGCCAGCAGCCCAAGGGGATCCTACGAGCAGTACTTC; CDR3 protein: CASSPRGSYEQYF
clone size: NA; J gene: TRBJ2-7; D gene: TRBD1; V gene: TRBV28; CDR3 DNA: TGTGCCAGCGGGACAGGGGGCTACGAGCAGTACTTC; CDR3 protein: CASGTGGYEQYF
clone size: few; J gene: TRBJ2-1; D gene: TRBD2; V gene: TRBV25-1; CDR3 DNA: TGTGCCAGCAGTGATGATGGGGGGAGGGCCTACAATGAGCAGTTCTTC; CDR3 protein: CASSDDGGRAYNEQFF
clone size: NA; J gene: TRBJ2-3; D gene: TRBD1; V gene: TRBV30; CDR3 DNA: TGTGCCTGGAGTTCCCGGGACAGGAACACAGATACGCAGTATTTT; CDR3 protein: CAWSSRDRNTDTQYF
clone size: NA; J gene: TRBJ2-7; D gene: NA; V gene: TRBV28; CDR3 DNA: TGTGCCAGCAGTTTCGGACGGGGGGCTTACGAGCAGTACTTC; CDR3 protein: CASSFGRGAYEQYF
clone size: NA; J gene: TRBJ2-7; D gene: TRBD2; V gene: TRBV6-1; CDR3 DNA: TGTGCCAGCAGCGACGGGAGGTACTACGAGCAGTACTTC; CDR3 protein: CASSDGRYYEQYF
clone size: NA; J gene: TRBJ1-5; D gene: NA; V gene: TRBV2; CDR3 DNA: TGTGCCAGCAGTGAAACAGGGCCCCAGCATTTT; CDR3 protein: CASSETGPQHF
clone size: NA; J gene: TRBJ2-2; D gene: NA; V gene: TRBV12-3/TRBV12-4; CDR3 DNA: TGTGCCAGCAGCCAACGACCCGGGGAGCTGTTTTTT; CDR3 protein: CASSQRPGELFF
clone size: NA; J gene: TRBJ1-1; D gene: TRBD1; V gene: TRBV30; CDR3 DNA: TGTGCCTGGAGTGTGACAGGGTTGAACACTGAAGCTTTCTTT; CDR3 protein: CAWSVTGLNTEAFF
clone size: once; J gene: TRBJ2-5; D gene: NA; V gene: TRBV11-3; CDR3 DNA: TGTGCCAGCAGCCCGCGGAGTGGGGACTCGGAGACCCAGTACTTC; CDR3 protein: CASSPRSGDSETQYF
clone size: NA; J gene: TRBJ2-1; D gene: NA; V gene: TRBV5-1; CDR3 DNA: TGCGCCAGTCGAAAACAGGGTTCTGAATACAATGAGCAGTTCTTC; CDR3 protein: CASRKQGSEYNEQFF
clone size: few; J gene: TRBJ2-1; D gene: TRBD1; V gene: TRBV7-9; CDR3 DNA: TGTGCCAGCAGCACGGGACAGTGGGATGAGCAGTTCTTC; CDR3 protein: CASSTGQWDEQFF
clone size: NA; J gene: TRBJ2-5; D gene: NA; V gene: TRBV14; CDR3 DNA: TGTGCCAGCAGCCAAGATAGGGGGACTAACCAAGAGACCCAGTACTTC; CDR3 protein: CASSQDRGTNQETQYF
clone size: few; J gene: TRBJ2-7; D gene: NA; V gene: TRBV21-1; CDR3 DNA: TGTGCCAGCAGCAATCAGAACTCTCCCTTATTTACCTACGAGCAGTACTTC; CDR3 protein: CASSNQNSPLFTYEQYF
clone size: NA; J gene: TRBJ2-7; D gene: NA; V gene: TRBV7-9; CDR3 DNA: TGTGCCAGCAACGCAGGGGTAAGCAACTACGAGCAGTACTTC; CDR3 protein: CASNAGVSNYEQYF
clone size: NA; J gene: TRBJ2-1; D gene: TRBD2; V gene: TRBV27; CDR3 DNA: TGTGCCAGCAGTTACCGACTAGCGGGGTCTATGAATGAGCAGTTCTTC; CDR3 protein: CASSYRLAGSMNEQFF
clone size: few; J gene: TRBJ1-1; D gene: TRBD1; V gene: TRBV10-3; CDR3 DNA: TGTGCCATCAGTGAGTCCGGAGGGGGCGGTGGCACTGAAGCTTTCTTT; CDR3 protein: CAISESGGGGGTEAFF
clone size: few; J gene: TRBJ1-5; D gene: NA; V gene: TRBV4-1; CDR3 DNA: TGCGCCAGCAGCCAAGTGGCAGGACTAAATCAGCCCCAGCATTTT; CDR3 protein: CASSQVAGLNQPQHF
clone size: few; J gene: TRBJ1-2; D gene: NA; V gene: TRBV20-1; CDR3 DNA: TGCAGTGCTAGAGGGATAGGCGGCTACACCTTC; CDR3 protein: CSARGIGGYTF
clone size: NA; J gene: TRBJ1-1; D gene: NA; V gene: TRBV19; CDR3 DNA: TGTGCCAGTTCAGCCAACAGGGTAGGCACTGAAGCTTTCTTT; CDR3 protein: CASSANRVGTEAFF
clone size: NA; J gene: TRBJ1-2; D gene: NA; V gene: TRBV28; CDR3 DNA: TGTGCCAGCAGTTTAGAAGGGGTTGGCTATGGCTACACCTTC; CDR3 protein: CASSLEGVGYGYTF
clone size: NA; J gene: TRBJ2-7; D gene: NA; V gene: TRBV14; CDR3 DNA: TGTGCCAGCAGCCAAGATACACTAGCTAGAACTACTTTCTACGAGCAGTACTTC; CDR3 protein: CASSQDTLARTTFYEQYF
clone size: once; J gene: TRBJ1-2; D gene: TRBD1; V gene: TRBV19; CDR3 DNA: TGTGCCAGTAGCAGGGAGCAGGGGGCCTTTGGTAGCTATGGCTACACCTTC; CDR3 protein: CASSREQGAFGSYGYTF
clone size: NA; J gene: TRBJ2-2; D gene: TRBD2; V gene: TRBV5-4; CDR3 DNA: TGTGCCAGCAGCCAAAAGCGGGGGATTAACACCGGGGAGCTGTTTTTT; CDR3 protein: CASSQKRGINTGELFF